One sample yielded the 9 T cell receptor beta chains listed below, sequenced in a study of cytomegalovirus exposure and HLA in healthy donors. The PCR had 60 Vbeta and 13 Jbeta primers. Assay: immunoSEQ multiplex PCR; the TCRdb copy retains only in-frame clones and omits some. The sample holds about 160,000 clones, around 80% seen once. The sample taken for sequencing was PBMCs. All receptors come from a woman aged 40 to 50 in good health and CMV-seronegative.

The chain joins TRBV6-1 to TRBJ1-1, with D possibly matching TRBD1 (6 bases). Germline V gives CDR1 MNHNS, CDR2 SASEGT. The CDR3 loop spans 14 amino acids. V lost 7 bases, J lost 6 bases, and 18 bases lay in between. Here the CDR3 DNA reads TGTGCCAGCAATCCTGGCACGGGACAATCTGAAGCTTTCTTT. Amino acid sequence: CASNPGTGQSEAFF.

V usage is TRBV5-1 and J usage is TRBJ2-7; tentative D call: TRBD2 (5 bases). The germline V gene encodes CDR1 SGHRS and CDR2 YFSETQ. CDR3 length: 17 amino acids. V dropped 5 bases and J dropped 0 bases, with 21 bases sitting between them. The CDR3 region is CASSRSPSGGYSYEQYF. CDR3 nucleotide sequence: TGCGCCAGCAGTAGAAGCCCCAGCGGAGGTTACTCCTACGAGCAGTACTTC.

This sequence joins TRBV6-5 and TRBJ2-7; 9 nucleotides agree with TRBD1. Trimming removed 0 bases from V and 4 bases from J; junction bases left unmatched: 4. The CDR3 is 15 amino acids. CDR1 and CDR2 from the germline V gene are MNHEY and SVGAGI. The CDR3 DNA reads TGTGCCAGCAGTTACTCTTTCGGACAGGGGTACGAGCAGTACTTC. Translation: CASSYSFGQGYEQYF.

CDR3 DNA sequence: TGTGCCAGTAGGGACAGGGGGTGGAAGACTGAAGCTTTCTTT. This gives the protein CASRDRGWKTEAFF. J is TRBJ1-1 and V is TRBV19; 10 bases line up with TRBD1. Looked up from germline, CDR1 is LNHDA and CDR2 is SQIVND (reference sequence). This CDR3 has 14 residues. Germline trimming cut 6 bases from V and 5 bases from J; bases unmatched to any gene: 6.

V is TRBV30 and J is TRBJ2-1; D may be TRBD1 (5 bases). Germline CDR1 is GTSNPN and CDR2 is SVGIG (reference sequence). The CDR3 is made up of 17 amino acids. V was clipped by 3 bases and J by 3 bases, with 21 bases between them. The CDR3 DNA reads TGTGCCTGGAGCTCAACACCCGCAGGGTGGGGCTACAATGAGCAGTTCTTC. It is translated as CAWSSTPAGWGYNEQFF.

DNA of the CDR3: TGTGCCAGCAGGGCTCCAGGGGGCAATCACGAGCAGTACTTC. Its protein is CASRAPGGNHEQYF. The genes are TRBV28 and TRBJ2-7; 8 bases line up with TRBD1. After removal of 6 bases from V and 5 bases from J, the junction contained 9 bases not matched to a gene. The CDR3 loop spans 14 amino acids. CDR1 and CDR2 (germline): MDHEN, SYDVKM. Drawing the rest from reference TRBV28 and TRBJ2-7, the complete variable domain is DVKVTQSSRYLVKRTGEKVFLECVQDMDHENMFWYRQDPGLGLRLIYFSYDVKMKEKGDIPEGYSVSREKKERFSLILESASTNQTSMYLCASRAPGGNHEQYFGPGTRLTVT.

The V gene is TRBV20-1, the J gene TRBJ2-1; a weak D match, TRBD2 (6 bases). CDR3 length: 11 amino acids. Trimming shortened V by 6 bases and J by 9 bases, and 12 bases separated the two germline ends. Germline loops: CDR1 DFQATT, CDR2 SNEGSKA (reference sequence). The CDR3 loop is CSAREAGEQFF. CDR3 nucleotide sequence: TGCAGTGCGAGGGAGGCGGGTGAGCAGTTCTTC.

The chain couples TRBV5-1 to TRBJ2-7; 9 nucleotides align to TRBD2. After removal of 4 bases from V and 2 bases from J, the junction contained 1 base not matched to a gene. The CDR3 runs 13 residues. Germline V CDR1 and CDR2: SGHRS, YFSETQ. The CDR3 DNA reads TGCGCCAGCAGCCCTAGCGGGACCTACGAGCAGTACTTC. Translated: CASSPSGTYEQYF.

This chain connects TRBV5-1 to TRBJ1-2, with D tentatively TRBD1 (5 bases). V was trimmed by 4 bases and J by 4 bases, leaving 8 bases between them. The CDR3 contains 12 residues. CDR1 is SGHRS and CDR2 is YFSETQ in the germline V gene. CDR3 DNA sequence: TGCGCCAGCAGCGCGGACATCTATGGCTACACCTTC. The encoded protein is CASSADIYGYTF.